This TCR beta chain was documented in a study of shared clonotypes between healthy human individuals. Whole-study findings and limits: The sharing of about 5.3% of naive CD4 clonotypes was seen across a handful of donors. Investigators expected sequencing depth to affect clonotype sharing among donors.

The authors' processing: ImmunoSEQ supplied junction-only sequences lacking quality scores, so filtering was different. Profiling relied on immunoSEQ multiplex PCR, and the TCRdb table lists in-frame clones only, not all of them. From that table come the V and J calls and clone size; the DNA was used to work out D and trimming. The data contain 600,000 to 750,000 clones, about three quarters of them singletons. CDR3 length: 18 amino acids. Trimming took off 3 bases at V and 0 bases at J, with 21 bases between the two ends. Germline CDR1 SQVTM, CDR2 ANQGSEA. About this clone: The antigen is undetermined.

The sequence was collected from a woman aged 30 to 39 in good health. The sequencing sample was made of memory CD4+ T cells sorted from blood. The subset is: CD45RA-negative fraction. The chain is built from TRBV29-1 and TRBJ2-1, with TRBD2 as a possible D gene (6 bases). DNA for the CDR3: TGCAGCGTTGACTCGGGACTGAACCGTCCGAGCTCCTACAATGAGCAGTTCTTC. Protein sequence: CSVDSGLNRPSSYNEQFF.